In this sample, the clone carrying this T cell receptor (beta chain) turned up many times. Its antigen is still unknown. Using RNA transcripts, the TCR beta CDR3 regions were amplified. HTBI-primed RT-PCR formed the first round, and a multiplex PCR formed the second. Using its own MiXCR run on the multiplex PCR reads, TCRdb lists one record per CDR3 protein. The sample includes hundreds of thousands of distinct CDR3 sequences, approximately 22% of them seen just once. This CDR3 is built from 15 residues. The germline CDR1 and CDR2 sequences are SGHKS and YYEKEE (reference sequence). The J segment lost 2 bases and the V segment lost 5 bases, leaving 6 bases of the junction unmatched. New diagnoses, under 2 months' duration, and ages 18 to 65 characterized the hyperthyroidism patients. This sample stems from a study of Graves' ophthalmopathy and Graves' hyperthyroidism. Across the whole study: The blood sample was drawn at first diagnosis and before any treatment.

Findings of the study overall: Among expanded thyroid clonotypes above 0.001 frequency, most also occurred in blood.

The TCR was taken from a woman between 18 and 29 years old with stable Graves' hyperthyroidism. Some clones in this sample may be carry-over from other donors' samples. The specimen sequenced was peripheral blood. This sequence joins TRBV5-5 and TRBJ1-5; 8 bases are shared with TRBD1. The CDR3 reads CASSWVTGGNQPQHF. CDR3 coding DNA: TGTGCCAGCAGTTGGGTGACAGGGGGCAATCAGCCCCAGCATTTT.